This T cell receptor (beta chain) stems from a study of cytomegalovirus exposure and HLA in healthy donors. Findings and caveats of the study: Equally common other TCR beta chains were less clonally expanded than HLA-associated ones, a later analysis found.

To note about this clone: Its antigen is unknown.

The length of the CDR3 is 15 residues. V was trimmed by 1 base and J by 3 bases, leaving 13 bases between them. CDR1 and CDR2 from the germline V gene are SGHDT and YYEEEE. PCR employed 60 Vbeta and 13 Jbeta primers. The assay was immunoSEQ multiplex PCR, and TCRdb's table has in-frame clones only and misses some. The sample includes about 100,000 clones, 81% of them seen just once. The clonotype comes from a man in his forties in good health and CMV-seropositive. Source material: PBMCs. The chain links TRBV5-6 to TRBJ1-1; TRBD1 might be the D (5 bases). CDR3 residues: CASSLNSGTYTEAFF. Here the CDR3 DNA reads TGTGCCAGCAGCTTGAATTCAGGGACTTACACTGAAGCTTTCTTT.